This T cell receptor beta chain stems from a study of early T cells in non-severe SARS-CoV-2 infection. Study-level information: Unpaired chains resulted from sequencing bulk RNA of unsorted whole blood. General study points: Reliance on VDJdb matching favored anti-spike CD8 responses; private and CD4 specificities were missed.

This clonotype was detected a few times. What it binds is unknown. Germline values: CDR1 DFQATT, CDR2 SNEGSKA (reference sequence). The CDR3 runs 18 residues. J lost 5 bases, V lost 4 bases, and 19 bases had no gene match. Unique molecular identifiers were affixed to single, distinct cDNA molecules. TCRdb reprocessed the 5' RACE reads with MiXCR, giving one entry per CDR3 protein. The sample lists around 70,000 distinct CDR3 sequences, roughly 9% occurring once. The receptor's source is an adult who was a healthcare worker with PCR-confirmed SARS-CoV-2 infection or an uninfected control (not recorded which). The sequenced material came from whole blood. The gene calls are TRBV20-1 and TRBJ2-1; 8 nucleotides agree with TRBD1. The CDR3 is CSATLTGDRYRYDNEQFF. In DNA form, the CDR3 reads TGCAGTGCTACATTGACAGGGGATAGATACCGATATGACAATGAGCAGTTCTTC.